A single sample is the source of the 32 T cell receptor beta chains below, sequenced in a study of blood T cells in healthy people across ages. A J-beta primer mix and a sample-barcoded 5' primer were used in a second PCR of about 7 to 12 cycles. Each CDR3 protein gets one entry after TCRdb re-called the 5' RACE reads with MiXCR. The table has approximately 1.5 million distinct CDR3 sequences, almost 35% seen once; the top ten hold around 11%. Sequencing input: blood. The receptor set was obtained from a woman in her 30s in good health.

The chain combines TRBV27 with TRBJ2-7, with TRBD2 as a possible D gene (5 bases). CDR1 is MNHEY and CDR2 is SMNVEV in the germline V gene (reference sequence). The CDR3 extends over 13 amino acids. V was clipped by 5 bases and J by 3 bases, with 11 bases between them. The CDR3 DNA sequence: TGTGCCAGCAGTGTCGGGATGTTCTACGAGCAGTACTTC. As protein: CASSVGMFYEQYF.

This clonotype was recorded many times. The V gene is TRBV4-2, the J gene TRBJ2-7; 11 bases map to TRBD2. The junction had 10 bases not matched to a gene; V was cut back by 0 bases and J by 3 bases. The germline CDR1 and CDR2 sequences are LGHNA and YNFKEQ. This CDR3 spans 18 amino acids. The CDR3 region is CASSQEGRKLAGVYEQYF. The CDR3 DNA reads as TGTGCCAGCAGCCAAGAAGGTAGGAAACTAGCGGGAGTCTACGAGCAGTACTTC.

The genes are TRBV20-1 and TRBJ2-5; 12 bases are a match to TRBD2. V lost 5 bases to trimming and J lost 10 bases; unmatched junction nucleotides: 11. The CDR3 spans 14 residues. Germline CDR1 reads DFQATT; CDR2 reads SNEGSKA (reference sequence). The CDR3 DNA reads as TGCAGTGCTGGCAGCCTAGCGGGGGGGCCGGACCAGTACTTC. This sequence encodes CSAGSLAGGPDQYF.

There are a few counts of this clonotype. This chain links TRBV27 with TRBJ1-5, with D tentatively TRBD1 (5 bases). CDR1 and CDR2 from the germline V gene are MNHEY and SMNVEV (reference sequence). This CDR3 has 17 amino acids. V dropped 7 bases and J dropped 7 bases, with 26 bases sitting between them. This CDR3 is CASTTGGDLTIGQPQHF. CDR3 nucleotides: TGTGCCAGCACCACGGGGGGGGATCTGACGATCGGGCAGCCCCAGCATTTT.

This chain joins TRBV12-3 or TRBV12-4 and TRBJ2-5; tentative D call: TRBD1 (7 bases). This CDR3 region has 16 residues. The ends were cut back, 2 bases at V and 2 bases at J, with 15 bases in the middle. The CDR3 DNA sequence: TGTGCCAGCAGTTTAAGTGTCAGGGGGGAACAAGAGACCCAGTACTTC. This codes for CASSLSVRGEQETQYF.

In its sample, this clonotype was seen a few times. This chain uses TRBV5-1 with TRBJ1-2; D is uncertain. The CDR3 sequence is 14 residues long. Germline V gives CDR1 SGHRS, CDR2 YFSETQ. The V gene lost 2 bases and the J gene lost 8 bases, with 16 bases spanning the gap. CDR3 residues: CASSLADPERGYTF. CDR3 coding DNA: TGCGCCAGCAGCTTAGCCGACCCGGAGCGGGGCTACACCTTC.

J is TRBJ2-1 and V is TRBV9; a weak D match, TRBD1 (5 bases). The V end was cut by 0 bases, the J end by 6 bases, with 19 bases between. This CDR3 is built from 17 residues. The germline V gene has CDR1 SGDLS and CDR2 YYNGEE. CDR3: CASSVEGAPVESNEQFF. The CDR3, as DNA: TGTGCCAGCAGCGTAGAAGGGGCTCCGGTGGAGAGCAATGAGCAGTTCTTC. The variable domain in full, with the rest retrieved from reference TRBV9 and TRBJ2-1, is DSGVTQTPKHLITATGQRVTLRCSPRSGDLSVYWYQQSLDQGLQFLIQYYNGEERAKGNILERFSAQQFPDLHSELNLSSLELGDSALYFCASSVEGAPVESNEQFFGPGTRLTVL.

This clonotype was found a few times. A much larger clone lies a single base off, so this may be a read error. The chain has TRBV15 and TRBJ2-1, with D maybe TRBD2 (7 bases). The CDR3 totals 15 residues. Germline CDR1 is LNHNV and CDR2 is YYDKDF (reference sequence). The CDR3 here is CATSGERGGFNEQFF. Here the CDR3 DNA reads TGTGCCACCAGCGGAGAGAGGGGGGGTTTCAATGAGCAGTTCTTC.

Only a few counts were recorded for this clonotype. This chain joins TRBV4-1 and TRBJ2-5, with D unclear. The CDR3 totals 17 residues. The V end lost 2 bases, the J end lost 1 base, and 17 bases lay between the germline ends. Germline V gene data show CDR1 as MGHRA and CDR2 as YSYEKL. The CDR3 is CASSQKTVRPAQETQYF. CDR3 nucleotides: TGCGCCAGCAGCCAAAAAACAGTCCGCCCCGCCCAAGAGACCCAGTACTTC.

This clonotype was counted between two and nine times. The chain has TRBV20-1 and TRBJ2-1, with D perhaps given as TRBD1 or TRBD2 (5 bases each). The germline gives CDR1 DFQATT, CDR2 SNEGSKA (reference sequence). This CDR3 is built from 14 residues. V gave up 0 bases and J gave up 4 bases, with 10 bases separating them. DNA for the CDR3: TGCAGTGCTAGAGACGGGGCCTTTTACAATGAGCAGTTCTTC. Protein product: CSARDGAFYNEQFF.

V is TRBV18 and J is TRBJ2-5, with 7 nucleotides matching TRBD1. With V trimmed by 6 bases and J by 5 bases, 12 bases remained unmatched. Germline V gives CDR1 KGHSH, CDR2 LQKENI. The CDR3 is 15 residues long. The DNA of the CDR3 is TGTGCCAGCTCGCTCAAGACAGGGCTCCGCGAGACCCAGTACTTC. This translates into CASSLKTGLRETQYF.

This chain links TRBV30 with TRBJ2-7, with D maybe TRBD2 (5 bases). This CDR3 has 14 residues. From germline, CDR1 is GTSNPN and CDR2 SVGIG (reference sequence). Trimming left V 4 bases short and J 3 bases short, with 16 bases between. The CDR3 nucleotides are TGTGCCTGGACCGCGGACTCCGCTCTCTACGAGCAGTACTTC. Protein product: CAWTADSALYEQYF. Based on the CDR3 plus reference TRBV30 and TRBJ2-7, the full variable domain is SQTIHQWPATLVQPVGSPLSLECTVEGTSNPNLYWYRQAAGRGLQLLFYSVGIGQISSEVPQNLSASRPQDRQFILSSKKLLLSDSGFYLCAWTADSALYEQYFGPGTRLTVT.

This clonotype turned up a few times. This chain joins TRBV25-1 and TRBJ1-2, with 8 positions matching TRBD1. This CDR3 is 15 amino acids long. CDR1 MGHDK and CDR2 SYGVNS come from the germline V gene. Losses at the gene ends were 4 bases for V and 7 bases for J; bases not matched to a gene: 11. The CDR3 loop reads CASSGTMRTGFGYTF. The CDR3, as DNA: TGTGCCAGCAGTGGAACTATGAGGACAGGGTTTGGCTACACCTTC.

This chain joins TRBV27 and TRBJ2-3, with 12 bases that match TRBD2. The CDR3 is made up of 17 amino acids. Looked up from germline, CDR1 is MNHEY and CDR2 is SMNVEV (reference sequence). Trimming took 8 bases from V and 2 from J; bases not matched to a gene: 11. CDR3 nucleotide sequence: TGTGCCAGCGCCTCAAGACTAGCGGGGGTCCACACAGATACGCAGTATTTT. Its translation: CASASRLAGVHTDTQYF.

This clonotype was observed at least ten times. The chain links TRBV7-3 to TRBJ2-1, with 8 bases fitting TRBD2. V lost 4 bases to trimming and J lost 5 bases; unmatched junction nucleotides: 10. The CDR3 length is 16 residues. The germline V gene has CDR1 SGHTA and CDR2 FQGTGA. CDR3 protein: CASSSAPAGAHNEQFF. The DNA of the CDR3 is TGTGCCAGCAGCTCCGCCCCAGCGGGGGCCCACAATGAGCAGTTCTTC.

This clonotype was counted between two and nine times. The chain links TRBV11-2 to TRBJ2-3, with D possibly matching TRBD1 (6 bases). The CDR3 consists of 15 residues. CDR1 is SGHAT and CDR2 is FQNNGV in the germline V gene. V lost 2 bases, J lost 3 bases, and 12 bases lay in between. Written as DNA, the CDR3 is TGTGCCAGCAGCTTACAGGGGAAGGGGACAGATACGCAGTATTTT. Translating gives CASSLQGKGTDTQYF.

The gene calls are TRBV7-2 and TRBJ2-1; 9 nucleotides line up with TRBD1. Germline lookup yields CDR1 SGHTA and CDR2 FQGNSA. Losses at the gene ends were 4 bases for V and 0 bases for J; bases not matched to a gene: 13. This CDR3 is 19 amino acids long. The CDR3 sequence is CASSSPRDRAFHSYNEQFF. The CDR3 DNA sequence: TGTGCCAGCAGCTCACCCCGGGACAGGGCTTTTCACTCCTACAATGAGCAGTTCTTC.

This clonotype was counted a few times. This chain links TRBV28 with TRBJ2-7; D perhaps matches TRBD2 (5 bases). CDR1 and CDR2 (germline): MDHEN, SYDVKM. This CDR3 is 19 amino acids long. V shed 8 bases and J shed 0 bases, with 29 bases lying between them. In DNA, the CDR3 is TGTGCCAGCTTTCCCCGGTGGGCCTCAACTCCCCGGGGCTCCTACGAGCAGTACTTC. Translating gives CASFPRWASTPRGSYEQYF.

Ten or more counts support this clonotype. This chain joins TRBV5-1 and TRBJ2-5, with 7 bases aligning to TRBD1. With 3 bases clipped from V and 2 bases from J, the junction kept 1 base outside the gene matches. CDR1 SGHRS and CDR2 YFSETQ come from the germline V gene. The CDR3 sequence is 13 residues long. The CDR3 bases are TGCGCCAGCAGCTCAGGGGGTCAAGAGACCCAGTACTTC. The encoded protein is CASSSGGQETQYF. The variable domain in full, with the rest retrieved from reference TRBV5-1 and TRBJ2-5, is KAGVTQTPRYLIKTRGQQVTLSCSPISGHRSVSWYQQTPGQGLQFLFEYFSETQRNKGNFPGRFSGRQFSNSRSEMNVSTLELGDSALYLCASSSGGQETQYFGPGTRLLVL.

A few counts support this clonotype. In nucleotides, the CDR3 is TGCAGCGTTCACGGGGGGCTGACTGAAGCTTTCTTT. Protein sequence: CSVHGGLTEAFF. The chain links TRBV29-1 to TRBJ1-1; D may be TRBD1 (6 bases). Trimming cost V 5 bases and J 5 bases, with 12 bases left between them. The CDR3 is 12 amino acids. Germline V gene lookup returns CDR1 SQVTM and CDR2 ANQGSEA.

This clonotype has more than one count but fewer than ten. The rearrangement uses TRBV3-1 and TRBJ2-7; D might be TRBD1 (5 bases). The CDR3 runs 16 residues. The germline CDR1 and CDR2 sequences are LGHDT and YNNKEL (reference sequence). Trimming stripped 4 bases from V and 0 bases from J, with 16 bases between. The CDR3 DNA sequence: TGTGCCAGCAGCCCCGAATTGGGCAGGGCCTCCTACGAGCAGTACTTC. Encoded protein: CASSPELGRASYEQYF.

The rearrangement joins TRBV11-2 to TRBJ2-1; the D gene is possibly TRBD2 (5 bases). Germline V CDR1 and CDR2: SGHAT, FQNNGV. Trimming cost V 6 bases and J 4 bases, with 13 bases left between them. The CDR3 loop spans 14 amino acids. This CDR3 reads CASRPPPGYNEQFF. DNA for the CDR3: TGTGCCAGCAGGCCACCCCCGGGGTACAATGAGCAGTTCTTC.

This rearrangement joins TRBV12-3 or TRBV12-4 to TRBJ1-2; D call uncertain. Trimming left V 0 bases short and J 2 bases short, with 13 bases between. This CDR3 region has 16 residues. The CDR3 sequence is CASSLATPQDNYGYTF. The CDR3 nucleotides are TGTGCCAGCAGTTTAGCCACTCCCCAGGACAACTATGGCTACACCTTC.

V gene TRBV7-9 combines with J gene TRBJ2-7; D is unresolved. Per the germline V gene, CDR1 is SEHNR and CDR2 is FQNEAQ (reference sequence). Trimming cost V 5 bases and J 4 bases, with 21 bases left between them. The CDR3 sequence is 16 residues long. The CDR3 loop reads CASSLPPGDWNYEQYF. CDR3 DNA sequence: TGTGCCAGCAGCCTACCTCCGGGCGATTGGAATTACGAGCAGTACTTC.

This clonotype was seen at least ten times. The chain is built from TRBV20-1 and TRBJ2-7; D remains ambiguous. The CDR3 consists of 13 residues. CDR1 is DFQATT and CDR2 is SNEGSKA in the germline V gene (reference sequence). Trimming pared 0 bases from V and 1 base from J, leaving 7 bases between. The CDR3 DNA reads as TGCAGTGCTAGAGAACCAGGTTCCTACGAGCAGTACTTC. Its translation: CSAREPGSYEQYF.

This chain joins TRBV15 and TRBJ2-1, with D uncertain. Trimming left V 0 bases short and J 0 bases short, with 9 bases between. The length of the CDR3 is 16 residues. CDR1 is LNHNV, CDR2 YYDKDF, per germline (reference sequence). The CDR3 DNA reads TGTGCCACCAGCAGAGATTATCCAGACTCCTACAATGAGCAGTTCTTC. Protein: CATSRDYPDSYNEQFF.

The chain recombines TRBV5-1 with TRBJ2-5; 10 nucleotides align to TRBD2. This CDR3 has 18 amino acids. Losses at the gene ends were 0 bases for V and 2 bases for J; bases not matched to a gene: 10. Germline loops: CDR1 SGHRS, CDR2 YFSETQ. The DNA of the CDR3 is TGCGCCAGCAGCTTGGAGGCTAGCGGGAGCCTTTTTCAAGAGACCCAGTACTTC. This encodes CASSLEASGSLFQETQYF.

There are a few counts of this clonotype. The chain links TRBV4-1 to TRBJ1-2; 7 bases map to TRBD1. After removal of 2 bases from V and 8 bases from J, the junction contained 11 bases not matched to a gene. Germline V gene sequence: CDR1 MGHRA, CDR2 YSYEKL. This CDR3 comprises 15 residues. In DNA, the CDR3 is TGCGCCAGCAGCCAACCGGACAGGCCCCTCGGCGGCTACACCTTC. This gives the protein CASSQPDRPLGGYTF.

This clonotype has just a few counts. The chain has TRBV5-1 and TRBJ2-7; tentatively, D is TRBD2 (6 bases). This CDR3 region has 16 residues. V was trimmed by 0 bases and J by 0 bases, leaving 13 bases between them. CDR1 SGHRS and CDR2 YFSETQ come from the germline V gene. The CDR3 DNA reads TGCGCCAGCAGCTTGGCCCCGGCTAGCGCCTCCTACGAGCAGTACTTC. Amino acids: CASSLAPASASYEQYF. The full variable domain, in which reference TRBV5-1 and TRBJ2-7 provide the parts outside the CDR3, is KAGVTQTPRYLIKTRGQQVTLSCSPISGHRSVSWYQQTPGQGLQFLFEYFSETQRNKGNFPGRFSGRQFSNSRSEMNVSTLELGDSALYLCASSLAPASASYEQYFGPGTRLTVT.

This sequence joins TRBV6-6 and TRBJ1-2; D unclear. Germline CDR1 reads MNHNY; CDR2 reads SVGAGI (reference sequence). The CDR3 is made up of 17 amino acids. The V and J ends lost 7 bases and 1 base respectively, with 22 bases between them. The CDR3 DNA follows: TGTGCCAGCACCCTATCCGGGGTGGGAATGGGTAACTATGGCTACACCTTC. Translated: CASTLSGVGMGNYGYTF.

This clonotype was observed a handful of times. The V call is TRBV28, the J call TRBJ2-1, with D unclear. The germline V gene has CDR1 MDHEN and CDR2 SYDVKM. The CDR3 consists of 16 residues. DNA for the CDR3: TGTGCTACGACCACCCTGGACGGCCTTTCCTACAATGAGCAGTTCTTC. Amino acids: CATTTLDGLSYNEQFF.

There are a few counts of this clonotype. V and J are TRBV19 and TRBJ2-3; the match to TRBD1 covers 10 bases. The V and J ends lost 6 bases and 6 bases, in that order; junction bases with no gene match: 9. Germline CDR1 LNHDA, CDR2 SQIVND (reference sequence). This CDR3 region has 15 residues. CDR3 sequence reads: CASRTGQGVIDTQYF. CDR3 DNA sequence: TGTGCCAGTAGGACCGGACAGGGGGTAATTGATACGCAGTATTTT.